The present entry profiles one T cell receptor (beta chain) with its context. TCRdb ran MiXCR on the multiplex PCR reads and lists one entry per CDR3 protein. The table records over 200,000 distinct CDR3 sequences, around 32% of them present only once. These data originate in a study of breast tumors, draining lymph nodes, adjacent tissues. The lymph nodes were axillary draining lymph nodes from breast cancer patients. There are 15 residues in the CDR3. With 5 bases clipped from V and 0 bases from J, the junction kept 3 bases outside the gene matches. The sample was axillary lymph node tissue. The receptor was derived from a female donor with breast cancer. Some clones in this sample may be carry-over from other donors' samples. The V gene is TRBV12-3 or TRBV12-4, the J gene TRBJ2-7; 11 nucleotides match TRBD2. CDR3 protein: CASSGSGGGSYEQYF. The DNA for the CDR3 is TGTGCCAGCAGTGGTAGCGGGGGGGGCTCCTACGAGCAGTACTTC.